The 19 T cell receptor beta chains presented below share a single source sample, sequenced in a study of PD-1 blockade in classical Hodgkin lymphoma. Measured with immunoSEQ multiplex PCR; TCRdb has only the in-frame clones, and not every one. The sample includes about 18,000 clones, roughly 88% of them seen just once. All the patients suffered relapse after autologous stem cell transplantation, and brentuximab vedotin exposure differed. Specimen: peripheral blood mononuclear cells (PBMCs), collected before the second cycle of nivolumab. These TCRs come from a human donor with classical Hodgkin lymphoma.

The chain recombines TRBV23-1 with TRBJ2-1, with a weak D call TRBD2 (6 bases). TRBV23-1 counts as an open reading frame of uncertain function. The ends were cut back, 0 bases at V and 4 bases at J, with 10 bases in the middle. This CDR3 region has 15 residues. The CDR3 here is CASSQSSGEYNEQFF. The CDR3 DNA reads TGCGCCAGCAGTCAATCGTCGGGGGAATACAATGAGCAGTTCTTC.

This clone came up once. Other DNA variants within this sample encode the same CDR3. The chain joins TRBV7-9 to TRBJ2-3; no clear D. Germline V gene sequence: CDR1 SEHNR, CDR2 FQNEAQ (reference sequence). The CDR3 has 11 amino acids. Trimming removed 0 bases from V and 6 bases from J, with 1 base in between. CDR3 sequence reads: CASSLADTQYF. The DNA for the CDR3 is TGTGCCAGCAGCTTAGCGGATACGCAGTATTTT.

This clone has only a few counts. This rearrangement joins TRBV2 to TRBJ2-3, with 10 bases that match TRBD2. The length of the CDR3 is 18 residues. V lost 6 bases, J lost 2 bases, and 14 bases stayed unmatched. The germline V gene encodes CDR1 SNHLY and CDR2 FYNNEI. CDR3 in amino acids: CASSGLSGGARITDTQYF. CDR3 nucleotide sequence: TGTGCCAGCAGCGGGTTGAGCGGGGGGGCAAGGATCACAGATACGCAGTATTTT.

V gene TRBV5-1 combines with J gene TRBJ2-3; D unclear. Germline CDR1 SGHRS, CDR2 YFSETQ. The CDR3 length is 15 residues. V was trimmed by 1 base and J by 2 bases, leaving 11 bases between them. CDR3 nucleotide sequence: TGCGCCAGCAGCTTGAACAGTCCAAACACAGATACGCAGTATTTT. Its translation: CASSLNSPNTDTQYF.

J is TRBJ2-7 and V is TRBV6-5, with 10 bases aligning to TRBD1. CDR1 is MNHEY and CDR2 is SVGAGI in the germline V gene. This CDR3 is built from 15 residues. With 0 bases clipped from V and 6 bases from J, the junction kept 5 bases outside the gene matches. DNA of the CDR3: TGTGCCAGCAGTTACTCGCGACAGGGGGCATCCGAGCAGTACTTC. Its translation: CASSYSRQGASEQYF.

The chain employs TRBV5-1 and TRBJ2-7; D ambiguous. CDR1 and CDR2 from the germline V gene are SGHRS and YFSETQ. V lost 2 bases and J 3 bases, leaving 12 bases between the germline ends. The CDR3 spans 14 residues. CDR3 sequence: CASSFQDINYEQYF. CDR3 coding DNA: TGCGCCAGCAGCTTCCAGGATATCAACTACGAGCAGTACTTC.

V usage is TRBV4-2 and J usage is TRBJ2-7, with TRBD1 matching over 9 bases. The CDR3 loop spans 14 amino acids. Germline assignment: CDR1 LGHNA and CDR2 YNFKEQ. V gave up 4 bases and J gave up 3 bases; unmatched junction bases: 4. The CDR3 DNA sequence: TGTGCCAGCAGCCGAGGACAGGGGAGCTACGAGCAGTACTTC. As protein: CASSRGQGSYEQYF.

In DNA form, the CDR3 reads TGCGCCAGCAGCCAAGTTGCCGGGACAGGGGGCGCTGGCTACACCTTC. Protein sequence: CASSQVAGTGGAGYTF. The J gene is TRBJ1-2, the V gene TRBV4-3, with TRBD1 matching over 12 bases. Looked up from germline, CDR1 is LGHNA and CDR2 is YSLEER. The V segment lost 1 base and the J segment 7 bases; nucleotides outside the gene matches: 7. CDR3 size: 16 residues.

The chain carries TRBV5-5 and TRBJ1-4, with D possibly TRBD1 on 5 matching bases. Trimming removed 7 bases from V and 3 bases from J, with 16 bases in between. Germline CDR1 reads SGHKS; CDR2 reads YYEKEE (reference sequence). This CDR3 comprises 15 residues. This chain's CDR3 is CASGSAVGPNEKLFF. The CDR3 nucleotides are TGTGCCAGCGGTTCCGCAGTGGGGCCTAATGAAAAACTGTTTTTT.

V and J are TRBV4-1 and TRBJ1-2; possible D gene TRBD1, 6 bases. The CDR3 totals 15 residues. CDR1 MGHRA and CDR2 YSYEKL come from the germline V gene. Deletions cut 0 bases from V and 4 bases from J, with 12 bases between. CDR3 amino acids: CASSQDPGGVYGYTF. CDR3 sequence (DNA): TGCGCCAGCAGCCAAGATCCGGGGGGCGTCTATGGCTACACCTTC.

The rearrangement links TRBV9 to TRBJ2-5; 8 positions match TRBD1. The CDR3 is 15 amino acids. V gave up 3 bases and J gave up 5 bases; unmatched junction bases: 9. CDR1 is SGDLS, CDR2 YYNGEE, per germline. CDR3 in amino acids: CASSAWTGPTETQYF. The CDR3 nucleotides are TGTGCCAGCAGCGCATGGACAGGGCCAACGGAGACCCAGTACTTC.

This chain uses TRBV7-9 with TRBJ1-4, with 11 positions matching TRBD1. The V gene's germline CDR1 is SEHNR and CDR2 FQNEAQ (reference sequence). CDR3 length: 14 residues. Losses at the gene ends were 4 bases for V and 10 bases for J; bases not matched to a gene: 5. CDR3 in amino acids: CASSSGQGASKLFF. CDR3 bases: TGTGCCAGCAGCTCCGGACAGGGGGCGTCAAAACTGTTTTTT.

This clone was seen a few times. Other DNA sequences in the sample encode the same CDR3. This chain links TRBV5-1 with TRBJ2-5; D possibly corresponds to TRBD2 (6 bases). V lost 0 bases to trimming and J lost 2 bases, with 8 bases between them. This CDR3 comprises 14 residues. Germline CDR1 reads SGHRS; CDR2 reads YFSETQ. The CDR3 nucleotides are TGCGCCAGCAGCTTGGCGGGGGTACAAGAGACCCAGTACTTC. Residues: CASSLAGVQETQYF.

The chain recombines TRBV4-3 with TRBJ2-7; D is possibly TRBD1 (6 bases). V lost 0 bases and J 4 bases, leaving 10 bases between the germline ends. CDR3 length: 14 amino acids. Germline V gene sequence: CDR1 LGHNA, CDR2 YSLEER. The CDR3 DNA reads as TGCGCCAGCAGCCAAGATTCAGGGGCGTACGAGCAGTACTTC. Protein: CASSQDSGAYEQYF.

The rearrangement links TRBV7-9 to TRBJ2-4; possibly TRBD2 for D (6 bases). Germline loops: CDR1 SEHNR, CDR2 FQNEAQ (reference sequence). This CDR3 is 14 amino acids long. Trimming left V 4 bases short and J 7 bases short, with 14 bases between. The CDR3 DNA reads TGTGCCAGCAGCTCATCTGGGGGGTCGAACATTCAGTACTTC. The encoded protein is CASSSSGGSNIQYF.

V usage is TRBV10-3 and J usage is TRBJ1-2; no clear D. Trimming took 6 bases from V and 8 from J, leaving 16 bases between them. The CDR3 length is 13 residues. CDR1 is ENHRY, CDR2 SYGVKD, per germline. CDR3 sequence reads: CAISGGLQRGYTF. CDR3 nucleotide sequence: TGTGCCATCAGCGGTGGACTCCAGCGGGGCTACACCTTC.

This chain uses TRBV7-1 with TRBJ1-2; no reliable D call. TRBV7-1 carries the ORF label, with uncertain function. The CDR3 extends over 12 amino acids. Trimming took 5 bases from V and 8 from J, leaving 12 bases between them. The CDR3 is CASSLDSEGYTF. The CDR3 bases are TGTGCCAGCAGCCTAGATAGCGAGGGCTACACCTTC.

In nucleotides, the CDR3 is TGCGCCAGCAGCCCGTCGACAGGGGCATGGGAGACCCAGTACTTC. It encodes CASSPSTGAWETQYF. The chain has TRBV5-1 and TRBJ2-5, with 8 positions matching TRBD1. The CDR3 runs 15 residues. CDR1 and CDR2 (germline): SGHRS, YFSETQ. Trimming at V came to 4 bases and at J to 5 bases, leaving 10 bases not matched to a gene. The full variable domain, completed using reference TRBV5-1 and TRBJ2-5, is KAGVTQTPRYLIKTRGQQVTLSCSPISGHRSVSWYQQTPGQGLQFLFEYFSETQRNKGNFPGRFSGRQFSNSRSEMNVSTLELGDSALYLCASSPSTGAWETQYFGPGTRLLVL.

The CDR3 DNA reads as TGTGCCAGCAGCTTGGGGGGAGGACAGGGGCTTAACTATGGCTACACCTTC. Translated: CASSLGGGQGLNYGYTF. The rearrangement links TRBV5-2 to TRBJ1-2; the table's D call of TRBD1 was not tested on the DNA. TRBV5-2 is labeled a pseudogene. The CDR3 totals 17 residues.